This TCR beta chain appears in the sequencing data of a study of cytomegalovirus exposure and HLA in healthy donors. The CDR3 loop spans 17 amino acids. V shed 6 bases and J 3 bases; nucleotides not matched to a gene: 13. From germline, CDR1 is SGHNT and CDR2 YYREEE (reference sequence). Donors sampled were nominally healthy, though unrecorded immune exposures were likely. Study-wide findings and caveats: Apparent HLA restriction characterized most CMV-associated TCR beta chains in a later analysis.

PCR involved 60 Vbeta and 13 Jbeta primers. Measured with immunoSEQ multiplex PCR; TCRdb has only the in-frame clones, and not every one. The table lists about 130,000 clones, 80% of them singletons. In the case of this clone: Its antigen is unidentified.

Sequencing was performed on PBMCs. The J gene is TRBJ2-3, the V gene TRBV5-4, with 10 bases lining up with TRBD2. This receptor was taken from a female donor in good health and CMV-seronegative. This CDR3 is CASTSGPASGGTDTQYF. The CDR3 DNA reads TGTGCCAGCACCAGCGGTCCGGCTAGCGGGGGTACAGATACGCAGTATTTT.